The rows below give T cell receptor beta chains drawn from one sample of a study of blood T cell repertoires in COVID-19. Repertoires were generated with immunoSEQ multiplex PCR, while TCRdb's copy carries only in-frame clones and drops some. The table has about 74,000 clones, 60% to 80% seen once; the top ten hold around 12%. Sequencing used peripheral blood. These receptors were taken from a human donor in a cohort sampled during active COVID-19. Both conserved end residues are part of each CDR3. Each record gives: CDR3 protein, CDR3 DNA, clone size, D gene, J gene, V gene. D genes are given only for firm matches. Where a row states a size, it is once, few, many or the class of an expanded clone; other rows omit it.

CDR3 protein: CASSVAGGRASTDTQYF
CDR3 DNA: TGTGCCAGCAGCGTAGCCGGGGGGCGGGCCAGCACAGATACGCAGTATTTT
clone size: -
D gene: -
J gene: TRBJ2-3
V gene: TRBV9

CDR3 protein: CASSYQGQNTEAFF
CDR3 DNA: TGTGCCAGCAGTTACCAGGGCCAGAACACTGAAGCTTTCTTT
clone size: -
D gene: -
J gene: TRBJ1-1
V gene: TRBV6-2/TRBV6-3

CDR3 protein: CASSLGLGFYTGELFF
CDR3 DNA: TGTGCCAGCAGCTTAGGACTAGGATTTTACACCGGGGAGCTGTTTTTT
clone size: -
D gene: -
J gene: TRBJ2-2
V gene: TRBV7-9

CDR3 protein: CASSPATREQYF
CDR3 DNA: TGTGCCAGCAGCCCCGCTACGCGGGAGCAGTACTTC
clone size: -
D gene: -
J gene: TRBJ2-7
V gene: TRBV7-9

CDR3 protein: CASSPRPGQIYEQYF
CDR3 DNA: TGTGCCAGCAGCCCTCGTCCGGGACAAATCTACGAGCAGTACTTC
clone size: -
D gene: -
J gene: TRBJ2-7
V gene: TRBV11-2

CDR3 protein: CASSGDRGPVETQYF
CDR3 DNA: TGTGCCAGCAGTGGGGACAGGGGGCCTGTGGAGACCCAGTACTTC
clone size: -
D gene: TRBD1
J gene: TRBJ2-5
V gene: TRBV2

CDR3 protein: CASSSGGQLFF
CDR3 DNA: TGTGCCAGCAGTTCCGGAGGTCAATTGTTTTTT
clone size: -
D gene: -
J gene: TRBJ1-4
V gene: TRBV28

CDR3 protein: CASSLQANQPQHF
CDR3 DNA: TGTGCCAGCAGCTTGCAGGCCAATCAGCCCCAGCATTTT
clone size: -
D gene: -
J gene: TRBJ1-5
V gene: TRBV7-9

CDR3 protein: CASRLAYGVNEQFF
CDR3 DNA: TGTGCCAGCAGGCTAGCATATGGGGTCAATGAGCAGTTCTTC
clone size: once
D gene: -
J gene: TRBJ2-1
V gene: TRBV27

CDR3 protein: CASGAPGQSGANVLTF
CDR3 DNA: TGTGCCAGCGGTGCCCCAGGACAGTCTGGGGCCAACGTCCTGACTTTC
clone size: -
D gene: -
J gene: TRBJ2-6
V gene: TRBV3-1/TRBV3-2

CDR3 protein: CASSYSRTGAFQETQYF
CDR3 DNA: TGTGCCAGCAGTTACTCCCGGACAGGGGCCTTCCAAGAGACCCAGTACTTC
clone size: -
D gene: TRBD1
J gene: TRBJ2-5
V gene: TRBV6-2/TRBV6-3

CDR3 protein: CASSRRDMFWETQYF
CDR3 DNA: TGTGCCAGCAGCCGAAGGGACATGTTTTGGGAGACCCAGTACTTC
clone size: -
D gene: -
J gene: TRBJ2-5
V gene: TRBV3-1/TRBV3-2

CDR3 protein: CASSKGSRQGLAYEQYF
CDR3 DNA: TGTGCCAGCAGCAAGGGGAGTCGCCAGGGGTTGGCCTACGAGCAGTACTTC
clone size: few
D gene: -
J gene: TRBJ2-7
V gene: TRBV21-1

CDR3 protein: CASKPAGVTDTQYF
CDR3 DNA: TGTGCCAGCAAACCTGCGGGGGTTACAGATACGCAGTATTTT
clone size: -
D gene: -
J gene: TRBJ2-3
V gene: TRBV21-1

CDR3 protein: CASRRTSAQETQYF
CDR3 DNA: TGTGCCAGCAGGCGGACTAGCGCCCAAGAGACCCAGTACTTC
clone size: -
D gene: TRBD2
J gene: TRBJ2-5
V gene: TRBV11-1

CDR3 protein: CASSYRQGTASGNTIYF
CDR3 DNA: TGTGCCAGCAGCTACAGACAAGGGACAGCATCTGGAAACACCATATATTTT
clone size: -
D gene: TRBD1
J gene: TRBJ1-3
V gene: TRBV7-8

CDR3 protein: CASITGTGNYNSPLHF
CDR3 DNA: TGTGCCAGCATCACCGGGACAGGGAATTATAATTCACCCCTCCACTTT
clone size: -
D gene: TRBD1
J gene: TRBJ1-6
V gene: TRBV7-8

CDR3 protein: CASSLATTASGNTIYF
CDR3 DNA: TGTGCCAGCAGCTTAGCCACGACAGCATCTGGAAACACCATATATTTT
clone size: -
D gene: -
J gene: TRBJ1-3
V gene: TRBV7-8

CDR3 protein: CASSQDRGVTPLHF
CDR3 DNA: TGTGCCAGCAGCCAAGATCGGGGGGTAACACCCCTCCACTTT
clone size: -
D gene: -
J gene: TRBJ1-6
V gene: TRBV3-1/TRBV3-2

CDR3 protein: CASSQNPGNNQPQHF
CDR3 DNA: TGTGCCAGCAGCCAGAATCCAGGGAATAATCAGCCCCAGCATTTT
clone size: -
D gene: -
J gene: TRBJ1-5
V gene: TRBV7-2

CDR3 protein: CASSPLEGGTDTQYF
CDR3 DNA: TGTGCCAGCAGCCCTCTCGAAGGGGGCACAGATACGCAGTATTTT
clone size: -
D gene: -
J gene: TRBJ2-3
V gene: TRBV11-1

CDR3 protein: CATLLAGGRGEQFF
CDR3 DNA: TGTGCCACCCTACTAGCGGGAGGTCGAGGTGAGCAGTTCTTC
clone size: -
D gene: TRBD2
J gene: TRBJ2-1
V gene: TRBV19

CDR3 protein: CASSNRDSSYEQYF
CDR3 DNA: TGTGCCAGCAGTAACCGGGACAGCTCCTACGAGCAGTACTTC
clone size: -
D gene: TRBD1
J gene: TRBJ2-7
V gene: TRBV27

CDR3 protein: CASSITGGNQPQHF
CDR3 DNA: TGTGCCAGTAGTATAACAGGGGGCAATCAGCCCCAGCATTTT
clone size: -
D gene: TRBD1
J gene: TRBJ1-5
V gene: TRBV19

CDR3 protein: CASSLPGLQETQYF
CDR3 DNA: TGTGCCAGCAGCTTGCCAGGCCTCCAAGAGACCCAGTACTTC
clone size: -
D gene: -
J gene: TRBJ2-5
V gene: TRBV5-6

CDR3 protein: CASSRGTEAFF
CDR3 DNA: TGTGCCAGTAGCAGGGGGACTGAAGCTTTCTTT
clone size: many
D gene: TRBD1
J gene: TRBJ1-1
V gene: TRBV19

CDR3 protein: CAGQVGLNHGYTF
CDR3 DNA: TGTGCCGGACAGGTCGGTTTGAATCATGGCTACACCTTC
clone size: few
D gene: TRBD1
J gene: TRBJ1-2
V gene: TRBV30

CDR3 protein: CASSSGGVNTEAFF
CDR3 DNA: TGTGCCAGCAGCTCGGGGGGAGTGAACACTGAAGCTTTCTTT
clone size: once
D gene: -
J gene: TRBJ1-1
V gene: TRBV9

CDR3 protein: CASSSTSRSTGELFF
CDR3 DNA: TGTGCCAGCAGTTCGACTAGCAGGAGCACCGGGGAGCTGTTTTTT
clone size: -
D gene: TRBD2
J gene: TRBJ2-2
V gene: TRBV2

CDR3 protein: CATSRRDRGRLAMTYEQYF
CDR3 DNA: TGTGCCACCAGCAGACGGGACAGGGGGCGCTTGGCCATGACCTACGAGCAGTACTTC
clone size: -
D gene: TRBD1
J gene: TRBJ2-7
V gene: TRBV15

CDR3 protein: CASTETSGGAYEQYF
CDR3 DNA: TGTGCCAGCACCGAGACTAGCGGGGGGGCCTACGAGCAGTACTTC
clone size: -
D gene: TRBD2
J gene: TRBJ2-7
V gene: TRBV28

CDR3 protein: CASSLKGDSPHYF
CDR3 DNA: TGTGCCAGCAGCTTAAAGGGGGACAGCCCCCACTACTTC
clone size: -
D gene: TRBD1
J gene: TRBJ2-7
V gene: TRBV7-3

CDR3 protein: CASSPRTSGGFYEQYF
CDR3 DNA: TGTGCCAGCAGCCCAAGGACTAGCGGGGGGTTCTACGAGCAGTACTTC
clone size: -
D gene: TRBD2
J gene: TRBJ2-7
V gene: TRBV7-2

CDR3 protein: CAISGTDSPLHF
CDR3 DNA: TGTGCCATCAGTGGTACAGATTCACCCCTCCACTTT
clone size: -
D gene: -
J gene: TRBJ1-6
V gene: TRBV10-3

CDR3 protein: CASSSPTGVTKNIQYF
CDR3 DNA: TGTGCCAGCAGTTCACCTACAGGGGTTACCAAAAACATTCAGTACTTC
clone size: -
D gene: TRBD1
J gene: TRBJ2-4
V gene: TRBV6-2/TRBV6-3

CDR3 protein: CASSQDRLTYNSPLHF
CDR3 DNA: TGCGCCAGCAGCCAAGACAGACTCACCTATAATTCACCCCTCCACTTT
clone size: once
D gene: -
J gene: TRBJ1-6
V gene: TRBV4-3

CDR3 protein: CASSLGASQNTGELFF
CDR3 DNA: TGTGCCAGCAGCTTAGGGGCCAGCCAGAACACCGGGGAGCTGTTTTTT
clone size: -
D gene: -
J gene: TRBJ2-2
V gene: TRBV7-2

CDR3 protein: CASSGSGQAYEQYF
CDR3 DNA: TGTGCCAGCAGTGGCTCGGGACAAGCCTACGAGCAGTACTTC
clone size: -
D gene: -
J gene: TRBJ2-7
V gene: TRBV6-6

CDR3 protein: CASSSQGALSGANVLTF
CDR3 DNA: TGTGCCAGCAGCTCGCAGGGGGCCCTCTCTGGGGCCAACGTCCTGACTTTC
clone size: -
D gene: TRBD1
J gene: TRBJ2-6
V gene: TRBV7-8

CDR3 protein: CASSFSGGQETQYF
CDR3 DNA: TGTGCCAGCAGCTTTAGCGGGGGGCAAGAGACCCAGTACTTC
clone size: -
D gene: TRBD2
J gene: TRBJ2-5
V gene: TRBV7-8

CDR3 protein: CASSEHCKETQYF
CDR3 DNA: TGCGCCAGCAGTGAGCACTGCAAAGAGACCCAGTACTTC
clone size: -
D gene: -
J gene: TRBJ2-5
V gene: TRBV10-1

CDR3 protein: CASSWSREGYEQFF
CDR3 DNA: TGTGCCAGCAGCTGGTCGCGGGAGGGGTATGAGCAGTTCTTC
clone size: -
D gene: TRBD2
J gene: TRBJ2-1
V gene: TRBV11-2

CDR3 protein: CASSLAIQLKDAYNEQFF
CDR3 DNA: TGTGCCAGCAGCTTAGCGATACAGCTCAAAGATGCCTACAATGAGCAGTTCTTC
clone size: -
D gene: -
J gene: TRBJ2-1
V gene: TRBV7-9

CDR3 protein: CASSFGQGANTIYF
CDR3 DNA: TGTGCCAGCAGCTTCGGACAGGGGGCAAACACCATATATTTT
clone size: -
D gene: TRBD1
J gene: TRBJ1-3
V gene: TRBV7-2

CDR3 protein: CASSPLLLGELFF
CDR3 DNA: TGTGCCAGCAGCCCACTACTGCTCGGGGAGCTGTTTTTT
clone size: -
D gene: -
J gene: TRBJ2-2
V gene: TRBV14

CDR3 protein: CASSKLAHPYNEQFF
CDR3 DNA: TGTGCCAGTAGTAAACTAGCTCATCCCTACAATGAGCAGTTCTTC
clone size: few
D gene: -
J gene: TRBJ2-1
V gene: TRBV19

CDR3 protein: CASSEGGPGNTIYF
CDR3 DNA: TGCGCCAGCAGCGAGGGGGGGCCTGGAAACACCATATATTTT
clone size: -
D gene: -
J gene: TRBJ1-3
V gene: TRBV5-1

CDR3 protein: CASRGPSGRTLSYNEQFF
CDR3 DNA: TGTGCCAGTAGGGGGCCTAGCGGGAGGACCCTTTCCTACAATGAGCAGTTCTTC
clone size: -
D gene: TRBD2
J gene: TRBJ2-1
V gene: TRBV19

CDR3 protein: CASSYSRVNEQYF
CDR3 DNA: TGTGCCAGCAGTTACTCGCGGGTCAACGAGCAGTACTTC
clone size: -
D gene: -
J gene: TRBJ2-7
V gene: TRBV6-5